This section outlines one T cell receptor beta chain sequence together with its context. This specimen belongs to a study of cytomegalovirus exposure and HLA in healthy donors. This CDR3 has 19 residues. Trimming stripped 2 bases from V and 1 base from J, with 23 bases between. Germline CDR1 and CDR2: SGHTA and FQGNSA. PCR amplification relied on 60 Vbeta primers (plus 13 Jbeta primers). Only in-frame clones appear in the TCRdb table, and some are missing; sequencing was by immunoSEQ multiplex PCR. The table has roughly 89,000 clones, 75% to 85% seen once. The origin of this receptor is a young woman in good health and CMV-seronegative. The J gene is TRBJ2-5, the V gene TRBV7-2; tentative D call: TRBD2 (7 bases). Material: PBMCs. CDR3 nucleotides: TGTGCCAGCAGCTTAAGTTGGGGGGGCGTGGCGGGTACCCAAGAGACCCAGTACTTC. This translates into CASSLSWGGVAGTQETQYF.